This T cell receptor (beta chain) stems from a study of T cells after yellow fever vaccination. Findings and limits, study-wide: When the response was secondary, it was weaker but reached its peak faster, day 5 versus 15. Overlap between CD4 and CD8 compartments was detected for a small share of clonotypes.

On this clonotype: Its antigen remains unidentified.

The V gene's germline CDR1 is SGHRS and CDR2 YFSETQ. The CDR3 spans 16 residues. V gave up 4 bases and J gave up 6 bases; unmatched junction bases: 12. 5'RACE template switching added a universal primer site and UMIs to TCR cDNA. TCRdb passed the 5' RACE reads through MiXCR, listing each CDR3 protein once. The sample includes 150,000 to 200,000 distinct CDR3 sequences, roughly a tenth seen only once; the top ten take roughly a third. The sequences come from CD8+ T cells sorted from PBMCs, collected 45 days after the yellow fever booster vaccination. The clonotype originates from a man between 18 and 35 years old who received the YFV17D yellow fever vaccine. V is TRBV5-1 and J is TRBJ2-7; 11 bases are a match to TRBD1. The CDR3 sequence: CASSPRTGGAWLEQYF. The CDR3 DNA is TGCGCCAGCAGCCCCCGGACAGGGGGCGCGTGGCTCGAGCAGTACTTC.